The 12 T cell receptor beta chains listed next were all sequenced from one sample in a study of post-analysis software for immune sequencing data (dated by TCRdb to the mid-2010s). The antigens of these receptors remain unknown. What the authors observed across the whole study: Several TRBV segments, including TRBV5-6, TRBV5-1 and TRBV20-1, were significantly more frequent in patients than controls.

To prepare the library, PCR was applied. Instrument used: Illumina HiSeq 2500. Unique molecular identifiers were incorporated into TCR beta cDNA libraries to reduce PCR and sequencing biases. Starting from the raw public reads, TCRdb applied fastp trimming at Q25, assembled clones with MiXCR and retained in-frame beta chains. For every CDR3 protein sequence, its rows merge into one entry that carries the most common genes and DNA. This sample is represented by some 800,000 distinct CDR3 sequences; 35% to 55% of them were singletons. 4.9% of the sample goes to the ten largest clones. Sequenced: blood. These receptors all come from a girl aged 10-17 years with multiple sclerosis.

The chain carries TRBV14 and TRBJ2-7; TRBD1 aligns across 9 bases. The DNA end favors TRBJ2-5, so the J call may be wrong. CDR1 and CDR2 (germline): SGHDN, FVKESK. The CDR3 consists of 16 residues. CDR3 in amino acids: CASSLGQGLRWGTQYF. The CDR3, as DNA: TGTGCCAGCAGCCTTGGACAGGGGCTCCGCTGGGGGACCCAGTACTTC.

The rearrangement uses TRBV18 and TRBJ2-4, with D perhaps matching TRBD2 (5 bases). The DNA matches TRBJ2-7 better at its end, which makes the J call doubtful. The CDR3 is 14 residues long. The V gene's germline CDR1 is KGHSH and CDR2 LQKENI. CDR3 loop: CASSRGEGYHEQYF. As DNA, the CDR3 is TGTGCCAGCTCTCGAGGCGAGGGTTACCACGAGCAGTACTTC.

The CDR3 region is CASSLPGGSGSKETQYF. For the CDR3, the DNA is TGTGCCAGCAGTCTCCCCGGTGGTAGCGGGAGTAAAGAGACCCAGTACTTC. The chain combines TRBV28 with TRBJ2-5, with 9 positions matching TRBD2. V lost 5 bases and J lost 3; bases outside the gene matches: 13. Germline-derived CDR1 and CDR2 are MDHEN and SYDVKM. This CDR3 has 17 residues.

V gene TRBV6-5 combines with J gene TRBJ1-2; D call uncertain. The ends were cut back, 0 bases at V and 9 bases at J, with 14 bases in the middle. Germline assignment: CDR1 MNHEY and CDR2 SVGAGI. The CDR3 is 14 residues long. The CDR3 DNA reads TGTGCCAGCAGTTACTCGATTAAGGGTGATCGCTACACCTTC. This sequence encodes CASSYSIKGDRYTF.

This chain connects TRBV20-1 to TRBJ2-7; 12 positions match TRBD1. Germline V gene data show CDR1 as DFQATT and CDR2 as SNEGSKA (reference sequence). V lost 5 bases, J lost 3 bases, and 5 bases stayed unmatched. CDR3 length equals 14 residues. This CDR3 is CSASGTGGGYEQYF. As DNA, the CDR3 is TGCAGTGCTTCCGGGACAGGGGGCGGCTACGAGCAGTACTTC.

The chain's CDR3 is CASSQEHLDQETQYF. The CDR3 DNA sequence: TGCGCCAGCAGCCAAGAACACCTGGACCAAGAGACCCAGTACTTC. This chain links TRBV4-1 with TRBJ2-5; D gene uncertain. Germline CDR1 reads MGHRA; CDR2 reads YSYEKL. The V end was cut by 0 bases, the J end by 0 bases, with 8 bases between. This CDR3 contains 15 residues.

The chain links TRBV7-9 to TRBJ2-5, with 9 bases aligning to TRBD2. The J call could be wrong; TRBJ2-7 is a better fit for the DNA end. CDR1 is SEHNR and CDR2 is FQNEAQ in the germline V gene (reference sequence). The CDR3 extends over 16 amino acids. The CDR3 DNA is TGTGCCAGCAGCCCCGCCCCTAGCGGGATCCCTTACGAGCAGTACTTC. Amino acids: CASSPAPSGIPYEQYF.

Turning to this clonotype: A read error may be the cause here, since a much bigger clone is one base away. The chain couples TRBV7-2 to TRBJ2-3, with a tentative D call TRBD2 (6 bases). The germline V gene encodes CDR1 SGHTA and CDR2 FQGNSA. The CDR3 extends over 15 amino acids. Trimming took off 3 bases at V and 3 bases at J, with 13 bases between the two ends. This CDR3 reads CASSFPRRETDTQYF. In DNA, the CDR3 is TGTGCCAGCAGCTTCCCCCGACGGGAGACAGATACGCAGTATTTT.

As DNA, the CDR3 is TGCAGTGCTAGAGACGGAGCGTCGTCCTCCTACGAGCAGTACTTC. Protein product: CSARDGASSSYEQYF. The chain is built from TRBV20-1 and TRBJ2-7; no clear D. Germline CDR1 and CDR2: DFQATT and SNEGSKA (reference sequence). Trimming left V 0 bases short and J 0 bases short, with 12 bases between. The CDR3 length is 15 residues.

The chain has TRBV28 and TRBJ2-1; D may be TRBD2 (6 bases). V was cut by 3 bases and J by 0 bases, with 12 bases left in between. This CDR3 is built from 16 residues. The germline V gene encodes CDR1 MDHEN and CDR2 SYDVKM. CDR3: CASSFRAGLSYNEQFF. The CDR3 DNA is TGTGCCAGCAGTTTCCGGGCGGGACTCTCCTACAATGAGCAGTTCTTC.

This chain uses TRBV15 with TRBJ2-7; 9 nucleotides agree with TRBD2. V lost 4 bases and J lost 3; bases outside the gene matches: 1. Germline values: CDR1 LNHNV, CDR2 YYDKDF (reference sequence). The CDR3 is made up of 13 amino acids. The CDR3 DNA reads TGTGCCACCAGCAATAGCGGGGGCTACGAGCAGTACTTC. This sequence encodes CATSNSGGYEQYF.

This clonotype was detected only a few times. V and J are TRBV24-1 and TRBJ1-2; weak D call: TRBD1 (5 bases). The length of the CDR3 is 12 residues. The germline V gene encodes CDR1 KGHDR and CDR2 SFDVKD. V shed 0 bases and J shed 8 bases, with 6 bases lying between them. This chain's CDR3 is CATSDLRDGYTF. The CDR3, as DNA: TGTGCCACCAGTGATTTGCGGGACGGCTACACCTTC.